These 19 T cell receptor beta chains were all obtained from the same sample, sequenced in a study of cytomegalovirus exposure and HLA in healthy donors. PCR employed 60 Vbeta and 13 Jbeta primers. Repertoires were generated with immunoSEQ multiplex PCR, while TCRdb's copy carries only in-frame clones and drops some. The repertoire includes 95,000 to 150,000 clones, 75% to 90% of them detected once, and 2% to 2.5% sits in the top ten. The source material was PBMCs. These TCRs come from a man aged 25 to 40 in good health and CMV-seronegative.

This sequence joins TRBV7-2 and TRBJ2-7, with D possibly TRBD1 on 6 matching bases. V was pared by 5 bases and J by 2 bases, with 13 bases between. Germline V CDR1 and CDR2: SGHTA, FQGNSA. CDR3 size: 14 residues. Here the CDR3 reads CASSPRTGTYEQYF. CDR3 DNA sequence: TGTGCCAGCAGCCCCAGAACAGGGACCTACGAGCAGTACTTC.

The sample holds a few counts of this clone. The chain uses TRBV6-5 and TRBJ1-2; D is possibly TRBD1 (6 bases). CDR3 length: 14 amino acids. The germline gives CDR1 MNHEY, CDR2 SVGAGI. Trimming removed 5 bases at V and 4 bases at J, with 14 bases between. This chain's CDR3 is CASSLGGIPYGYTF. The CDR3 nucleotides read TGTGCCAGCAGTCTAGGGGGAATCCCCTATGGCTACACCTTC.

This sequence joins TRBV28 and TRBJ1-5, with D uncertain. V was pared by 1 base and J by 1 base, with 14 bases between. From germline, CDR1 is MDHEN and CDR2 SYDVKM. The CDR3 contains 17 residues. The CDR3 loop reads CASSLSLFSGSNQPQHF. Written as DNA, the CDR3 is TGTGCCAGCAGTTTATCCCTGTTTTCGGGAAGCAATCAGCCCCAGCATTTT.

The chain has TRBV7-2 and TRBJ2-1; TRBD2 matches 7 bases. From germline, CDR1 is SGHTA and CDR2 FQGNSA. CDR3 size: 15 residues. V was pared by 3 bases and J by 2 bases, with 4 bases of the junction left unmatched. The CDR3 region is CASSFQRGPYNEQFF. The CDR3 DNA follows: TGTGCCAGCAGCTTCCAGCGGGGTCCCTACAATGAGCAGTTCTTC.

The chain carries TRBV6-5 and TRBJ2-7; D possibly corresponds to TRBD2 (6 bases). This CDR3 contains 13 residues. V was shortened by 5 bases and J by 6 bases, with 14 bases between the two germline ends. CDR1 is MNHEY and CDR2 is SVGAGI in the germline V gene. CDR3 sequence reads: CASSLREFREQYF. In DNA form, the CDR3 reads TGTGCCAGCAGTCTCCGGGAGTTCCGCGAGCAGTACTTC.

The chain joins TRBV14 to TRBJ1-6; 12 bases fit TRBD1. This CDR3 has 17 residues. The germline V gene encodes CDR1 SGHDN and CDR2 FVKESK. Trimming removed 1 base from V and 10 bases from J; junction bases left unmatched: 8. The CDR3 is CASSQAGTGGLGSPLHF. The CDR3 bases are TGTGCCAGCAGCCAAGCCGGGACAGGGGGCCTGGGATCACCCCTCCACTTT.

V is TRBV2 and J is TRBJ1-6; TRBD1 matches at 8 bases. J was trimmed by 10 bases and V by 5 bases; bases with no gene match: 10. Looked up from germline, CDR1 is SNHLY and CDR2 is FYNNEI. The CDR3 is made up of 15 amino acids. Here the CDR3 reads CASSIYSGTGSPLHF. Here the CDR3 DNA reads TGTGCCAGCAGTATCTATTCCGGGACAGGATCACCCCTCCACTTT.

The chain employs TRBV19 and TRBJ1-4, with unresolved D. The CDR3 runs 15 residues. Between the trimmed V and J ends, which lost 7 bases and 5 bases, there was a span of 17 bases. CDR1 is LNHDA, CDR2 SQIVND, per germline (reference sequence). The CDR3 is CASTHGRGANEKLFF. Written as DNA, the CDR3 is TGTGCCAGTACCCATGGTCGGGGAGCGAATGAAAAACTGTTTTTT.

The chain links TRBV11-2 to TRBJ2-7; 9 bases agree with TRBD1. CDR1 and CDR2 from the germline V gene are SGHAT and FQNNGV. The CDR3 covers 15 residues. With V trimmed by 3 bases and J by 1 base, 4 bases remained unmatched. CDR3 sequence reads: CASSFYRGRSYEQYF. The CDR3 nucleotides read TGTGCCAGCAGCTTCTACAGGGGGCGGTCCTACGAGCAGTACTTC.

A few counts support this clone. The J gene is TRBJ2-5, the V gene TRBV7-2, with 7 bases fitting TRBD2. The CDR3 has 15 residues. Per the germline V gene, CDR1 is SGHTA and CDR2 is FQGNSA. V was pared by 3 bases and J by 1 base, with 5 bases of the junction left unmatched. CDR3 nucleotides: TGTGCCAGCAGCTTGGGACTACCTAGCCAAGAGACCCAGTACTTC. It codes for CASSLGLPSQETQYF.

For this clone: Its ends do not fully match the called genes, so a read error is possible. The gene calls are TRBV2 and TRBJ2-6; D may be TRBD1 (5 bases). Germline V gene sequence: CDR1 SNHLY, CDR2 FYNNEI. The CDR3 is made up of 15 amino acids. The CDR3 bases are TGTGCCAGCACAGCACCGAGCTCTGGGGCCAACGGCCTGACTTTC. This sequence encodes CASTAPSSGANGLTF. Supplemented by reference TRBV2 and TRBJ2-6, the full variable domain reads EPEVTQTPSHQVTQMGQEVILRCVPISNHLYFYWYRQILGQKVEFLVSFYNNEISEKSEIFDDQFSVERPDGSNFTLKIRSTKLEDSAMYFCASTAPSSGANGLTFGAGSRLTVL.

CDR3: CASSFRGNGGYTF. The CDR3 DNA reads TGTGCCAGCAGTTTCCGGGGTAATGGTGGCTACACCTTC. This sequence joins TRBV27 and TRBJ1-2; D gene unclear. V gave up 3 bases and J gave up 7 bases, with 12 bases separating them. Germline V gene sequence: CDR1 MNHEY, CDR2 SMNVEV (reference sequence). This CDR3 comprises 13 residues.

The chain carries TRBV10-3 and TRBJ1-2; possibly TRBD1 for D (6 bases). CDR3 length equals 13 residues. Trimming removed 7 bases from V and 6 bases from J, with 15 bases in between. Germline V gene lookup returns CDR1 ENHRY and CDR2 SYGVKD. The CDR3 here is CAINTGLAHGYTF. The CDR3 DNA reads TGTGCCATCAATACAGGGCTTGCTCATGGCTACACCTTC.

Only one count was recorded for this clone. The rearrangement links TRBV5-1 to TRBJ2-7, with 15 positions matching TRBD2. Germline V gene data show CDR1 as SGHRS and CDR2 as YFSETQ. Germline trimming cut 3 bases from V and 13 bases from J; bases unmatched to any gene: 8. This CDR3 is 14 amino acids long. The CDR3 sequence is CASSYGLAGGCEYF. The CDR3 bases are TGCGCCAGCAGCTACGGACTAGCGGGGGGGTGCGAATACTTC.

This clone rates as medium-sized (0.01 to 0.1%). The V gene is TRBV6-4, the J gene TRBJ2-3; TRBD2 matches at 9 bases. Germline CDR1 is MRHNA and CDR2 is SNTAGT. V was pared by 0 bases and J by 4 bases, with 2 bases of the junction left unmatched. The CDR3 is 15 residues long. The CDR3 region is CASSDSRGGPDTQYF. CDR3 sequence (DNA): TGTGCCAGCAGTGACTCGCGGGGGGGCCCAGATACGCAGTATTTT.

This chain joins TRBV10-3 and TRBJ1-2; 8 bases are a match to TRBD1. Per the germline V gene, CDR1 is ENHRY and CDR2 is SYGVKD. The V gene end was trimmed by 10 bases and the J gene end by 4 bases; junction bases not matched to a gene: 5. The CDR3 is 12 residues long. The CDR3 sequence: CASGDRSYGYTF. The CDR3 region has the DNA TGTGCCAGTGGGGACAGGTCCTATGGCTACACCTTC.

This clone has just a few counts. This chain connects TRBV5-1 to TRBJ1-6; TRBD1 matches at 8 bases. The ends lost 2 bases at V and 8 bases at J; junction bases unmatched: 9. Germline-derived CDR1 and CDR2 are SGHRS and YFSETQ. CDR3 length: 16 residues. CDR3 sequence: CASSFYSGTGDSPLHF. The CDR3 bases are TGCGCCAGCAGCTTCTATTCCGGGACAGGAGATTCACCCCTCCACTTT.

This clone has just a few counts. The V call is TRBV6-1, the J call TRBJ2-3; 10 positions match TRBD1. Per germline, CDR1 MNHNS and CDR2 SASEGT. This CDR3 comprises 16 residues. J gave up 4 bases and V 4 bases, and 8 bases lay outside the gene matches. The CDR3 sequence is CASSARQGAWADTQYF. The DNA of the CDR3 is TGTGCCAGCAGTGCGCGACAGGGGGCATGGGCAGATACGCAGTATTTT.

This clone was observed a handful of times. The DNA of the CDR3 is TGTGCCAGCATCGGCAGGGGAGATCAGCCCCAGCATTTT. Translation: CASIGRGDQPQHF. The chain is built from TRBV2 and TRBJ1-5; D is perhaps TRBD1 (6 bases). CDR1 and CDR2 (germline): SNHLY, FYNNEI. V lost 7 bases and J lost 5, with 12 bases in between. The CDR3 is 13 amino acids.